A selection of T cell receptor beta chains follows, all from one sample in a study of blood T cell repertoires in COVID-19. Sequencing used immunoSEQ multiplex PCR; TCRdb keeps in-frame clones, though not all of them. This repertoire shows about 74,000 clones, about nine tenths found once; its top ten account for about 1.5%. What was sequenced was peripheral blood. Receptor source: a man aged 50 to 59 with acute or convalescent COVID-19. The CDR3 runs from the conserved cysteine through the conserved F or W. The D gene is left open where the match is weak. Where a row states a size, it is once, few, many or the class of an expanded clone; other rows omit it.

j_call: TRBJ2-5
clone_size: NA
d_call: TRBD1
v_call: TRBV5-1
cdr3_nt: TGCGCCAGCAGCCTGGGACAGCTTCAAGAGACCCAGTACTTC
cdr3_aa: CASSLGQLQETQYF

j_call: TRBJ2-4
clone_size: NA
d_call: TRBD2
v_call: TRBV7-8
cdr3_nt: TGTGCCAGCAGCTTAAGGCGGGAGGGCGGGGGCATTCAGTACTTC
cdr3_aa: CASSLRREGGGIQYF

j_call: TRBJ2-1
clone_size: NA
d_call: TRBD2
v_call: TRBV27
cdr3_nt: TGTGCCAGCAGTTTAAAAGCTAGCGGATCCTACAATGAGCAGTTCTTC
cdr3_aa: CASSLKASGSYNEQFF

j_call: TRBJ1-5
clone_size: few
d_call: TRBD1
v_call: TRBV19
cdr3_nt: TGTGCCAGTAAAGGACAGGGGATTCAGCCCCAGCATTTT
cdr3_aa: CASKGQGIQPQHF

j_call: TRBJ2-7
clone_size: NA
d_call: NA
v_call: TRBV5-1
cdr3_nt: TGCGCCAGCAGCTTGGCCTGGCAGGGCGGGGACGAGCAGTACTTC
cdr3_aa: CASSLAWQGGDEQYF

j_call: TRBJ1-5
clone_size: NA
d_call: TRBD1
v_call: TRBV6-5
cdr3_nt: TGTGCCAGCAGACTCGACAGGGTTCAGCCCCAGCATTTT
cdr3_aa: CASRLDRVQPQHF

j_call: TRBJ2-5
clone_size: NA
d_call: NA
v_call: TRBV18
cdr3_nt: TGTGCCAGCTCGTACACCGGGACTCCCATGAGGGAGACCCAGTACTTC
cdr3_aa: CASSYTGTPMRETQYF

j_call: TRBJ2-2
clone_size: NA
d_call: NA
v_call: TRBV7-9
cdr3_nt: TGTGCCAGCAGCGCTGGACAGAACACCGGGGAGCTGTTTTTT
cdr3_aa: CASSAGQNTGELFF

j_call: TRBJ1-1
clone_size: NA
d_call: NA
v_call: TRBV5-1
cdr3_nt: TGCGCCAGCAGCTTCATGGAGGGCACTGAAGCTTTCTTT
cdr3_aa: CASSFMEGTEAFF

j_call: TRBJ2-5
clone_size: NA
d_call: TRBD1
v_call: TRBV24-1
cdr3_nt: TGTGCCACCAGTGAGGGACAGGGGGGATGGGAGACCCAGTACTTC
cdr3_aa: CATSEGQGGWETQYF

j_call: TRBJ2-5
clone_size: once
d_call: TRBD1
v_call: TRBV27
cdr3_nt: TGTGCCAGCAGAAAACAGGGGGCCGGAGAGACCCAGTACTTC
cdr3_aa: CASRKQGAGETQYF

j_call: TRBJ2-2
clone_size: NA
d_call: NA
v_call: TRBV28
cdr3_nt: TGTGCCAGCAAGGTCGGGGTATTCGTCGGGGAGCTGTTTTTT
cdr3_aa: CASKVGVFVGELFF